Listed here is a single T cell receptor (beta chain). Unique molecular identifiers were used in preparing the TCRbeta library. TCRdb used MiXCR to reprocess the PCR reads, holding one entry per CDR3 protein. The profile shows a few hundred thousand distinct CDR3 sequences, roughly 15% of them singletons. This sample is drawn from a study of T-cell reconstitution after alpha-beta-depleted transplantation in children. With 4 bases removed from V and 5 bases from J, the gap between germline ends came to 15 bases. CDR1 SGHRS and CDR2 YFSETQ come from the germline V gene. This CDR3 has 14 residues. This clonotype was sampled from a human donor who donated a stem cell graft to a child with Fanconi anemia. Sequencing used PBMCs, obtained from the stem cell graft. The chain is built from TRBV5-1 and TRBJ2-5; D gene ambiguous. CDR3 loop: CASSRLSLEETQYF. The CDR3 bases are TGCGCCAGCAGCCGTCTTTCTCTAGAGGAGACCCAGTACTTC.